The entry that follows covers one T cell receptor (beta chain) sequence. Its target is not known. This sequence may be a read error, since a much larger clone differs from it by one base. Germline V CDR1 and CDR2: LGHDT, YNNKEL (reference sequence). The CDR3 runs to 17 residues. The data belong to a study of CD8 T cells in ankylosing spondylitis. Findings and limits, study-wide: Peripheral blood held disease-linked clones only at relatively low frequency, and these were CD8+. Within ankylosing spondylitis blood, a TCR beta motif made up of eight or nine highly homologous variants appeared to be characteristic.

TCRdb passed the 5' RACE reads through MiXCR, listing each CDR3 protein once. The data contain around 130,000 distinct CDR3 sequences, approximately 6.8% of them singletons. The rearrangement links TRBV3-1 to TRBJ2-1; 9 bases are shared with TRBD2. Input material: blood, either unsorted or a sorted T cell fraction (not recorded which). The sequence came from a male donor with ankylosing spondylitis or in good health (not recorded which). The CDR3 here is CASTQVGSGRPYNEQFF. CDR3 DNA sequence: TGTGCCAGCACCCAAGTAGGTAGCGGGAGACCCTACAATGAGCAGTTCTTC.